The 12 T cell receptor beta chains below come from one sample, sequenced in a study of blood T cell repertoires in COVID-19. TCRdb's copy holds only in-frame clones and misses some; the assay was immunoSEQ multiplex PCR. The sample contains a few hundred thousand clones, around nine tenths of which appear only once. The sequenced sample consisted of PBMCs or T cells enriched from blood (not recorded which). All receptors derive from a woman in her forties or fifties with acute COVID-19.

This clone was found a few times. The chain uses TRBV11-2 and TRBJ2-7; perhaps TRBD1 as D (6 bases). V was pared by 5 bases and J by 1 base, with 9 bases between. The germline V gene encodes CDR1 SGHAT and CDR2 FQNNGV. The CDR3 runs 13 residues. DNA for the CDR3: TGTGCCAGCAGCCCAGGACAGTCCTACGAGCAGTACTTC. Translation gives CASSPGQSYEQYF.

This clone was observed a handful of times. This chain connects TRBV5-1 to TRBJ1-3, with D unclear. The germline V and J ends were trimmed by 0 bases and 4 bases, with 8 bases remaining between them. This CDR3 contains 14 residues. Germline loops: CDR1 SGHRS, CDR2 YFSETQ. DNA of the CDR3: TGCGCCAGCAGCTTGGGCCCGGGAGGAAACACCATATATTTT. Protein product: CASSLGPGGNTIYF.

The rearrangement uses TRBV30 and TRBJ1-4, with D perhaps TRBD1 (5 bases). V lost 6 bases and J 5 bases, leaving 16 bases between the germline ends. The CDR3 consists of 14 residues. Per germline, CDR1 GTSNPN and CDR2 SVGIG (reference sequence). CDR3 residues: CACSRGLMNEKLFF. Here the CDR3 DNA reads TGTGCCTGCTCGAGGGGACTGATGAATGAAAAACTGTTTTTT.

The V and J genes are TRBV28 and TRBJ1-1; a possible D gene is TRBD1 (5 bases). The length of the CDR3 is 16 residues. Germline CDR1 and CDR2: MDHEN and SYDVKM. The ends were cut back, 7 bases at V and 1 base at J, with 19 bases in the middle. CDR3 residues: CASIRDEWGQNTEAFF. For the CDR3, the DNA is TGTGCCAGCATCAGGGATGAGTGGGGTCAGAACACTGAAGCTTTCTTT.

The chain has TRBV19 and TRBJ2-2; 10 bases map to TRBD2. CDR1 and CDR2 from the germline V gene are LNHDA and SQIVND (reference sequence). Trimming at V came to 1 base and at J to 7 bases, leaving 3 bases not matched to a gene. The CDR3 consists of 15 residues. This CDR3 is CASSIVAGGHGELFF. The CDR3 nucleotides are TGTGCCAGTAGTATAGTAGCGGGAGGTCACGGGGAGCTGTTTTTT.

The V and J genes are TRBV10-3 and TRBJ1-5; TRBD1 is a possible D gene (5 bases). V was clipped by 3 bases and J by 4 bases, with 10 bases between them. From germline, CDR1 is ENHRY and CDR2 SYGVKD. There are 14 residues in the CDR3. The DNA of the CDR3 is TGTGCCATCAGTGACAGGGTTTCGAATCAGCCCCAGCATTTT. Its translation: CAISDRVSNQPQHF.

V and J are TRBV28 and TRBJ2-5; D is possibly TRBD2 (5 bases). The CDR3 spans 15 residues. V lost 6 bases to trimming and J lost 2 bases, with 16 bases between them. Germline-derived CDR1 and CDR2 are MDHEN and SYDVKM. The CDR3 loop reads CASSPSSTGQETQYF. Written as DNA, the CDR3 is TGTGCCAGCAGCCCATCCTCTACGGGACAAGAGACCCAGTACTTC.

The genes are TRBV28 and TRBJ2-7; TRBD2 aligns across 10 bases. Germline assignment: CDR1 MDHEN and CDR2 SYDVKM. The V gene end was trimmed by 3 bases and the J gene end by 4 bases; junction bases not matched to a gene: 12. CDR3 size: 17 residues. The CDR3 coding sequence is TGTGCCAGCAGTTTCGAGGAACTAGCGGGATCCCTATACGAGCAGTACTTC. This encodes CASSFEELAGSLYEQYF.

The rearrangement uses TRBV28 and TRBJ1-2; D possibly corresponds to TRBD1 (6 bases). This CDR3 is built from 15 residues. CDR1 and CDR2 from the germline V gene are MDHEN and SYDVKM. V dropped 3 bases and J dropped 4 bases, with 15 bases sitting between them. DNA of the CDR3: TGTGCCAGCAGTTTCTACCAGGGGCTTAGCTATGGCTACACCTTC. This gives the protein CASSFYQGLSYGYTF.

The V and J genes are TRBV6-1 and TRBJ1-5, with D perhaps matching TRBD1 (6 bases). Germline assignment: CDR1 MNHNS and CDR2 SASEGT. Trimming removed 4 bases at V and 0 bases at J, with 22 bases between. This CDR3 is built from 19 residues. As DNA, the CDR3 is TGTGCCAGCAGTGCACATAAAGTACAGGGAGTCTTTAGCAATCAGCCCCAGCATTTT. This encodes CASSAHKVQGVFSNQPQHF.

The chain is built from TRBV6-1 and TRBJ2-2; 7 bases are a match to TRBD1. The V segment lost 2 bases and the J segment 1 base; nucleotides outside the gene matches: 4. Germline CDR1 and CDR2: MNHNS and SASEGT. The CDR3 extends over 16 amino acids. The CDR3 region has the DNA TGTGCCAGCAGTGAACGGGGACAGCTGAACACCGGGGAGCTGTTTTTT. Encoded protein: CASSERGQLNTGELFF.

The gene calls are TRBV14 and TRBJ2-7; no firm D call. From germline, CDR1 is SGHDN and CDR2 FVKESK. The length of the CDR3 is 14 residues. V was cut by 1 base and J by 4 bases, with 11 bases left in between. The CDR3 region is CASSQVNSVYEQYF. Here the CDR3 DNA reads TGTGCCAGCAGCCAAGTTAATTCCGTTTACGAGCAGTACTTC.